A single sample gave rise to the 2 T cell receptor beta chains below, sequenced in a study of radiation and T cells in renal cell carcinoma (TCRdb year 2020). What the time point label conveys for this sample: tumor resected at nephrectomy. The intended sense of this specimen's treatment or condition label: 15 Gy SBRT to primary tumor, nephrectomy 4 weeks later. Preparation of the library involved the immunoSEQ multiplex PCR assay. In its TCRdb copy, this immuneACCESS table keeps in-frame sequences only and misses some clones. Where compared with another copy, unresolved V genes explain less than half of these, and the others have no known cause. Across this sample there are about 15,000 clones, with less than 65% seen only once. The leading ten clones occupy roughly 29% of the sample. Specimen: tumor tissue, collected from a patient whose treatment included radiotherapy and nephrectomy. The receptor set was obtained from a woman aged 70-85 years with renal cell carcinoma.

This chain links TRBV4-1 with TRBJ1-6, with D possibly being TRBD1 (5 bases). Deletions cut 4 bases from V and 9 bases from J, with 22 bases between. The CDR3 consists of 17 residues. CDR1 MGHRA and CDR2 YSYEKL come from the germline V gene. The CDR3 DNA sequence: TGCGCCAGCAGCCTCCCCCTACCGAGGGGCGCAGGTTCACCCCTCCACTTT. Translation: CASSLPLPRGAGSPLHF.

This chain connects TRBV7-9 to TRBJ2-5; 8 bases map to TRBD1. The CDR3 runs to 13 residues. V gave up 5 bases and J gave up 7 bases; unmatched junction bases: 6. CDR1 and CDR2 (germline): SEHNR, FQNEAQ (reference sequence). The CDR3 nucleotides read TGTGCCAGCAGCCCAGGACAGGGAGGGACCCAGTACTTC. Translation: CASSPGQGGTQYF.